This TCR beta chain was profiled in a study of shared clonotypes between healthy human individuals. Regarding this clone: Antigen: not known.

Findings and caveats of the study: Generation probability values for non-shared clonotypes were lower than those for clonotypes shared by all four donors.

Sequenced by immunoSEQ multiplex PCR; TCRdb stores in-frame clones only, minus some. The top ten hold under 0.45% of the sample, which has approximately 2.3 million clones, approximately 95% seen once. Germline V lookup: CDR1 SGHRS, CDR2 YFSETQ. Trimming left V 4 bases short and J 2 bases short, with 13 bases between. The CDR3 consists of 15 residues. V and J are TRBV5-1 and TRBJ1-5; D may be TRBD1 (6 bases). This TCR was sampled from a man aged 18 to 30 in good health. Some clones in this sample may be carry-over from other donors' samples. Sequenced: naive CD4+ T cells from PBMCs. This sample's subset: CD45RA+ positively selected. The DNA of the CDR3 is TGCGCCAGCAGCCCCGGGACACCGCGCAATCAGCCCCAGCATTTT. Protein sequence: CASSPGTPRNQPQHF.